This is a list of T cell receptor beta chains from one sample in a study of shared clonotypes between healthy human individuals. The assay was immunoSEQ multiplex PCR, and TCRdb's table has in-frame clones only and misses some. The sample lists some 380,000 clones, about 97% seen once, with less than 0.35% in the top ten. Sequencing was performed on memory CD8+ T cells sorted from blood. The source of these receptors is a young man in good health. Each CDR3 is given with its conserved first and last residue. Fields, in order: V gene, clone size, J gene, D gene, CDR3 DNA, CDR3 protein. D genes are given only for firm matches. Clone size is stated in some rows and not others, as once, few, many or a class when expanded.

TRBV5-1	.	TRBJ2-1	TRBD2	TGCGCCAGCAGCCTCGGTTTGCGCGGGGGAAGGGGTGAGCAGTTCTTC	CASSLGLRGGRGEQFF
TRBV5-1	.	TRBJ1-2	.	TGCGCCAGCAGCTTGGTCCAGGGTAGTTTCTATGGCTACACCTTC	CASSLVQGSFYGYTF
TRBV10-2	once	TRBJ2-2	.	TGCGCCAGCAGTGAGAGGGCTCCCACCGGGGAGCTGTTTTTT	CASSERAPTGELFF
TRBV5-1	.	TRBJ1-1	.	TGCGCCAGCAGCTTGGCCTCAGAAGCTTTCTTT	CASSLASEAFF
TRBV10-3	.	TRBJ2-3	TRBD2	TGTGCCATCCGGGGGCGGGAGGGTGCAGATACGCAGTATTTT	CAIRGREGADTQYF
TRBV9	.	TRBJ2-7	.	TGTGCCAGCAGCGTTCTAGCGAATGGGTTTAACGAGCAGTACTTC	CASSVLANGFNEQYF
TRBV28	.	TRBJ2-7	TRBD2	TGTGCCAGCAGTTCCCCCTTAGCGGGATCGCCCTACGAGCAGTACTTC	CASSSPLAGSPYEQYF
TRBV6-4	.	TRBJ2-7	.	TGTGCCAGCAGTGACTCGATACACACGGGGAGTTCCTACGAGCAGTACTTC	CASSDSIHTGSSYEQYF
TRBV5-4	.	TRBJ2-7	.	TGTGCCAGCAGCTTGGATGAAAACCTCTACGAGCAGTACTTC	CASSLDENLYEQYF
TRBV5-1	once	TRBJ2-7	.	TGCGCCAGCGCCGTAGGGGGAGACTCCTACGAGCAGTACTTC	CASAVGGDSYEQYF
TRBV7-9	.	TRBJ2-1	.	TGTGCCAGCAGCTTTTCGCTAGCAGGGTACAATGAGCAGTTCTTC	CASSFSLAGYNEQFF
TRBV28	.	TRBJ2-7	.	TGTGCCAGCATCGCGTGGGGGGCTGGCTCCTACGAGCAGTACTTC	CASIAWGAGSYEQYF
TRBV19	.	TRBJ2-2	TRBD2	TGTGCCAGTAGTATGCTAGCGGGAACCGGGGAGCTGTTTTTT	CASSMLAGTGELFF
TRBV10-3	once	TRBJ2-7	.	TGTGCCATCAGTGAGTCTTTAGCCGGGTACGAGCAGTACTTC	CAISESLAGYEQYF
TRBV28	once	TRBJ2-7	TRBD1	TGTGCCAGTCTAGTTCCGGGACAGGGGCTGAACGAGCAGTACTTC	CASLVPGQGLNEQYF
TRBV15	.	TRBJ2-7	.	TGTGCCACCAGCAGAGAGGCCCTCTCCTACGAGCAGTACTTC	CATSREALSYEQYF
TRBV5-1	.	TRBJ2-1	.	TGCGCCAGCAGCTTCGAGCGGGTTGGGCAGTTCTTC	CASSFERVGQFF
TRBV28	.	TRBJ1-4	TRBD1	TGTGCCAGCAGTTTCCACCCGTTTACAGGGGGGATAGTTGAAAAACTGTTTTTT	CASSFHPFTGGIVEKLFF
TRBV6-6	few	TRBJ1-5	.	TGTGCCAGCAGTTACTTAAGGCAGGATCAGCCCCAGCATTTT	CASSYLRQDQPQHF
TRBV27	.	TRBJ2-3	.	TGTGCCAGCACCATAGGGGTGGGGGATACGCAGTATTTT	CASTIGVGDTQYF
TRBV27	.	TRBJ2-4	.	TGTGCCAGCAGGCCCACTAGTTCGAAAAACATTCAGTACTTC	CASRPTSSKNIQYF
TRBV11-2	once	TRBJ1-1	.	TGTGCCAGCAGCTTTACGGGAGGCGCTGAAGCTTTCTTT	CASSFTGGAEAFF
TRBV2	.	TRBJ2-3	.	TGTGCCAGCAAGGAGGGAACTCCAGATACGCAGTATTTT	CASKEGTPDTQYF
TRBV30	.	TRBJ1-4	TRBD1	TGTGCCTGGAAGGGGGACAGGGACGAAAAACTGTTTTTT	CAWKGDRDEKLFF
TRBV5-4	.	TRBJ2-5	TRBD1	TGTGCCAGCAGCCCCCCGGGACAGGGGGCCCAAGAGACCCAGTACTTC	CASSPPGQGAQETQYF
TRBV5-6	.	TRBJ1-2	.	TGTGCCAGCAGCTCGAGGCGTACACAGGGAAGGTTAGCTGGCTACACCTTC	CASSSRRTQGRLAGYTF
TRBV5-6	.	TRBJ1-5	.	TGTGCCAGCAGCTTCAGAGGGTATAGCAATCAGCCCCAGCATTTT	CASSFRGYSNQPQHF
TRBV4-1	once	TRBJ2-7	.	TGCGCCAGCAGCCAAGGGAGGGGGCTCGAAACCTACGAGCAGTACTTC	CASSQGRGLETYEQYF
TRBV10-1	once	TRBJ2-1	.	TGCGCCAGCAGTGAGTCGGGGGGAGGCAATGAGCAGTTCTTC	CASSESGGGNEQFF
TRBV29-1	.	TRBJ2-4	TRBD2	TGCAGCGTTGGACTAGCGGGAGCCAAAAACATTCAGTACTTC	CSVGLAGAKNIQYF
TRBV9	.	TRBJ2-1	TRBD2	TGTGCCAGCAGCGTAATGGGCATAGGACTAGCGGGAGAATTGTGGAATGAGCAGTTCTTC	CASSVMGIGLAGELWNEQFF
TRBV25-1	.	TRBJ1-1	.	TGTGCCAGCAGTGTGACAATGAACACTGAAGCTTTCTTT	CASSVTMNTEAFF
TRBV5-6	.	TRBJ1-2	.	TGTGCCAGCAGCTTTACACCACGGCATGGCTACACCTTC	CASSFTPRHGYTF
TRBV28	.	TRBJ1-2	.	TGTGCCAGCCTGAGGGCTAACTATGGCTACACCTTC	CASLRANYGYTF
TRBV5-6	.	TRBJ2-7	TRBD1	TGTGCCAGCAGAACACGGGACAGGGATTACGAGCAGTACTTC	CASRTRDRDYEQYF
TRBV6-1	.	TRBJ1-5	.	TGTGCCAGCAGCCGAGTGTATAGCAATCAGCCCCAGCATTTT	CASSRVYSNQPQHF
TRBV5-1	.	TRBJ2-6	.	TGCGCCAGCAGCGGGGACGGGAGCTCTGGGGCCAACGTCCTGACTTTC	CASSGDGSSGANVLTF
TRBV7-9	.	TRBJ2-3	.	TGTGCCAGCAGCTTATTGATGGGGGGCGCCGTCGCAGATACGCAGTATTTT	CASSLLMGGAVADTQYF
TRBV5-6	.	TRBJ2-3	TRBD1	TGTGCCAGCAGCTTGGCTACCCGGGACAGGGCAGCGGATACGCAGTATTTT	CASSLATRDRAADTQYF
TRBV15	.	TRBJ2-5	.	TGTGCCACCAGCAGAGATCGGGGCCCCGAGGCCCAGTACTTC	CATSRDRGPEAQYF
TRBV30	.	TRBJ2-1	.	TGTGCCTGGAGTCGGTTAGCGGAATCGTACAATGAGCAGTTCTTC	CAWSRLAESYNEQFF
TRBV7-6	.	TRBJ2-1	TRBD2	TGTGCCAGCAGCTTGGGGACTAGCGGAGGGGGGTACAATGAGCAGTTCTTC	CASSLGTSGGGYNEQFF
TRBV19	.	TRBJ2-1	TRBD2	TGTGCCAGTAGCGGACTAGCGGGAGGGCCCCATGAGCAGTTCTTC	CASSGLAGGPHEQFF
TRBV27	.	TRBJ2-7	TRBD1	TGTGCCAGCAGTTTAGGATGGTCACGACAGGGGGCATATGCCTACGAGCAGTACTTC	CASSLGWSRQGAYAYEQYF
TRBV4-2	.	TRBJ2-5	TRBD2	TGTGCCAGCAGCCTCGGCGGGCGGGAGCAAGAGACCCAGTACTTC	CASSLGGREQETQYF